The 29 T cell receptor beta chains given below trace back to one sample, sequenced in a study of blood T cell repertoires in COVID-19. Produced via immunoSEQ multiplex PCR; TCRdb's table is partial and in-frame only. This table holds 250,000 or so clones, 70% to 90% found once. Sequenced input: peripheral blood. The receptors were gathered from a woman in her 70s with active or convalescent COVID-19.

The V call is TRBV7-9, the J call TRBJ1-3; D is unresolved. V lost 8 bases and J 4 bases, leaving 18 bases between the germline ends. The CDR3 is made up of 15 amino acids. Germline loops: CDR1 SEHNR, CDR2 FQNEAQ (reference sequence). CDR3 in DNA: TGTGCCAGCCCCATCCTCACGACTGAGGGAAACACCATATATTTT. It is translated as CASPILTTEGNTIYF.

Ten or more counts support this clone. The rearrangement uses TRBV7-6 and TRBJ1-4, with D tentatively TRBD1 (5 bases). V lost 7 bases to trimming and J lost 0 bases, with 12 bases between them. CDR1 is SGHVS and CDR2 is FNYEAQ in the germline V gene. The CDR3 covers 15 residues. This CDR3 is CASTRQGATNEKLFF. The CDR3 coding sequence is TGTGCCAGCACCCGGCAGGGCGCAACTAATGAAAAACTGTTTTTT.

The chain uses TRBV7-6 and TRBJ2-2; TRBD1 matches 10 bases. With V trimmed by 5 bases and J by 3 bases, 3 bases remained unmatched. Germline lookup yields CDR1 SGHVS and CDR2 FNYEAQ. The CDR3 extends over 15 amino acids. The CDR3 is CASSPGTGDTGELFF. The CDR3 DNA sequence: TGTGCCAGCAGCCCCGGGACAGGGGACACCGGGGAGCTGTTTTTT.

In its sample, this clone was seen a few times. The V gene is TRBV19, the J gene TRBJ1-3; TRBD1 aligns across 10 bases. CDR3 length equals 15 residues. Germline trimming cut 3 bases from V and 2 bases from J; bases unmatched to any gene: 1. CDR1 is LNHDA, CDR2 SQIVND, per germline (reference sequence). CDR3 nucleotides: TGTGCCAGTAGTATCGGGACAGGGGCTGGAAACACCATATATTTT. Translation: CASSIGTGAGNTIYF.

This clone was counted only a few times. The CDR3 DNA reads as TGCGCCAGCAGCTTTACAGGTGATAGCAATCAGCCCCAGCATTTT. Translated, it gives CASSFTGDSNQPQHF. V is TRBV5-1 and J is TRBJ1-5, with D possibly being TRBD1 (5 bases). CDR3 length equals 15 residues. The germline V gene has CDR1 SGHRS and CDR2 YFSETQ. Trimming left V 2 bases short and J 0 bases short, with 9 bases between. The full variable domain, completed using reference TRBV5-1 and TRBJ1-5, is KAGVTQTPRYLIKTRGQQVTLSCSPISGHRSVSWYQQTPGQGLQFLFEYFSETQRNKGNFPGRFSGRQFSNSRSEMNVSTLELGDSALYLCASSFTGDSNQPQHFGDGTRLSIL.

DNA of the CDR3: TGCGCCAGCAGTCCTGGGAGCTCAATTTCGAACACTGAAGCTTTCTTT. This sequence encodes CASSPGSSISNTEAFF. The chain is built from TRBV5-1 and TRBJ1-1; no clear D. Trimming stripped 5 bases from V and 1 base from J, with 18 bases between. Germline CDR1 is SGHRS and CDR2 is YFSETQ. This CDR3 is built from 16 residues. The full variable domain, rest sourced from reference TRBV5-1 and TRBJ1-1, is KAGVTQTPRYLIKTRGQQVTLSCSPISGHRSVSWYQQTPGQGLQFLFEYFSETQRNKGNFPGRFSGRQFSNSRSEMNVSTLELGDSALYLCASSPGSSISNTEAFFGQGTRLTVV.

The chain links TRBV4-1 to TRBJ2-1; 16 bases match TRBD2. The germline V gene has CDR1 MGHRA and CDR2 YSYEKL. This CDR3 comprises 16 residues. V shed 4 bases, J shed 10 bases, and the junction held 7 bases outside the gene matches. The CDR3 DNA sequence: TGCGCCAGCAGCCTCGGGACTAGCGGGGGGGAGAGAGAGCAGTTCTTC. It is translated as CASSLGTSGGEREQFF.

The J gene is TRBJ1-1, the V gene TRBV5-1, with a tentative D call TRBD1 (5 bases). Germline V gene lookup returns CDR1 SGHRS and CDR2 YFSETQ. CDR3 size: 13 residues. Trimming removed 3 bases from V and 3 bases from J, with 9 bases in between. The CDR3 DNA follows: TGCGCCAGCAGCTGGGGAGGGGACACTGAAGCTTTCTTT. This codes for CASSWGGDTEAFF.

The chain has TRBV18 and TRBJ2-1; 13 bases match TRBD2. V was clipped by 6 bases and J by 8 bases; unmatched bases: 7. The CDR3 extends over 15 amino acids. Germline V CDR1 and CDR2: KGHSH, LQKENI. CDR3 in amino acids: CASSPTSGGLDEQFF. The CDR3 DNA follows: TGTGCCAGCTCCCCGACTAGCGGGGGGCTTGATGAGCAGTTCTTC.

The chain is built from TRBV4-1 and TRBJ2-7; the match to TRBD2 covers 10 bases. The germline V gene has CDR1 MGHRA and CDR2 YSYEKL. This CDR3 has 16 residues. V shed 0 bases, J shed 4 bases, and the junction held 6 bases outside the gene matches. The chain's CDR3 is CASSQDISGGSYEQYF. In DNA form, the CDR3 reads TGCGCCAGCAGCCAAGATATTAGCGGGGGGTCGTACGAGCAGTACTTC.

V is TRBV5-1 and J is TRBJ2-7; D is uncertain. The germline gives CDR1 SGHRS, CDR2 YFSETQ. Trimming left V 4 bases short and J 3 bases short, with 5 bases between. This CDR3 has 11 residues. For the CDR3, the DNA is TGCGCCAGCAGCGAGAACTACGAGCAGTACTTC. This translates into CASSENYEQYF. Full variable domain (rest looked up from reference TRBV5-1 and TRBJ2-7): KAGVTQTPRYLIKTRGQQVTLSCSPISGHRSVSWYQQTPGQGLQFLFEYFSETQRNKGNFPGRFSGRQFSNSRSEMNVSTLELGDSALYLCASSENYEQYFGPGTRLTVT.

The chain combines TRBV5-1 with TRBJ1-3, with D perhaps TRBD1 (6 bases). The CDR3 has 16 residues. Looked up from germline, CDR1 is SGHRS and CDR2 is YFSETQ. The V end lost 2 bases, the J end lost 0 bases, and 12 bases lay between the germline ends. CDR3 sequence (DNA): TGCGCCAGCAGCTTTGGGGACATTCTCTCTGGAAACACCATATATTTT. Translating gives CASSFGDILSGNTIYF.

J is TRBJ1-6 and V is TRBV5-4; 7 bases line up with TRBD1. V lost 3 bases, J lost 5 bases, and 2 bases stayed unmatched. The CDR3 length is 14 residues. CDR1 is SGHNT and CDR2 is YYREEE in the germline V gene (reference sequence). Here the CDR3 reads CASSWTGHNSPLHF. CDR3 bases: TGTGCCAGCAGCTGGACAGGTCATAATTCACCCCTCCACTTT. Drawing the rest from reference TRBV5-4 and TRBJ1-6, the complete variable domain is ETGVTQSPTHLIKTRGQQVTLRCSSQSGHNTVSWYQQALGQGPQFIFQYYREEENGRGNFPPRFSGLQFPNYSSELNVNALELDDSALYLCASSWTGHNSPLHFGNGTRLTVT.

This clone has only one observation. The V call is TRBV10-3, the J call TRBJ2-3, with a tentative D call TRBD2 (7 bases). The CDR3 is 14 amino acids. Germline V gene lookup returns CDR1 ENHRY and CDR2 SYGVKD. V was shortened by 2 bases and J by 3 bases, with 9 bases between the two germline ends. DNA for the CDR3: TGTGCCATCAGTGAGAGGGGGGGAACAGATACGCAGTATTTT. It codes for CAISERGGTDTQYF.

The CDR3 bases are TGTGCCAGCAGCCCTCTCACAGGGGGAATTGGCGAGCAGTACTTC. This sequence encodes CASSPLTGGIGEQYF. The chain recombines TRBV7-2 with TRBJ2-7; TRBD1 aligns across 8 bases. After removal of 5 bases from V and 6 bases from J, the junction contained 12 bases not matched to a gene. Per germline, CDR1 SGHTA and CDR2 FQGNSA. The CDR3 spans 15 residues. The variable domain in full, with the rest retrieved from reference TRBV7-2 and TRBJ2-7, is GAGVSQSPSNKVTEKGKDVELRCDPISGHTALYWYRQSLGQGLEFLIYFQGNSAPDKSGLPSDRFSAERTGGSVSTLTIQRTQQEDSAVYLCASSPLTGGIGEQYFGPGTRLTVT.

In its sample, this clone was seen a few times. The chain is built from TRBV10-3 and TRBJ1-1; 8 nucleotides match TRBD1. The CDR3 totals 15 residues. CDR1 is ENHRY and CDR2 is SYGVKD in the germline V gene. V trimming: 4 bases; J trimming: 0 bases; junction bases outside the gene matches: 4. The CDR3 nucleotides read TGTGCCATCAGTGGCGGACAGGGAGTGAACACTGAAGCTTTCTTT. This encodes CAISGGQGVNTEAFF.

The chain has TRBV5-6 and TRBJ1-1; the D is unclear. There are 13 residues in the CDR3. V lost 1 base, J lost 0 bases, and 4 bases lay in between. The germline CDR1 and CDR2 sequences are SGHDT and YYEEEE. CDR3 DNA: TGTGCCAGCAGCTTGCCTGTGAACACTGAAGCTTTCTTT. Translation: CASSLPVNTEAFF.

J is TRBJ1-2 and V is TRBV6-1; D gene unclear. This CDR3 is 13 amino acids long. Trimming removed 0 bases at V and 8 bases at J, with 10 bases between. The V gene's germline CDR1 is MNHNS and CDR2 SASEGT. The CDR3 sequence is CASSEAGLGGYTF. The DNA for the CDR3 is TGTGCCAGCAGTGAAGCAGGACTTGGCGGCTACACCTTC.

This clone is a singleton in its sample. The genes are TRBV5-1 and TRBJ1-6, with TRBD1 matching 8 bases. CDR3 length equals 16 residues. Germline V CDR1 and CDR2: SGHRS, YFSETQ. With V trimmed by 4 bases and J by 7 bases, 10 bases remained unmatched. CDR3 residues: CASSRWEQGVNSPLHF. DNA for the CDR3: TGCGCCAGCAGCCGGTGGGAACAGGGGGTCAATTCACCCCTCCACTTT. Based on the CDR3 plus reference TRBV5-1 and TRBJ1-6, the full variable domain is KAGVTQTPRYLIKTRGQQVTLSCSPISGHRSVSWYQQTPGQGLQFLFEYFSETQRNKGNFPGRFSGRQFSNSRSEMNVSTLELGDSALYLCASSRWEQGVNSPLHFGNGTRLTVT.

This chain links TRBV6-5 with TRBJ1-5; TRBD1 matches 7 bases. Germline loops: CDR1 MNHEY, CDR2 SVGAGI. J was trimmed by 2 bases and V by 5 bases; bases with no gene match: 6. The CDR3 sequence is 15 residues long. In nucleotides, the CDR3 is TGTGCCAGCAGTCCAGAGGGGGCGCGCAATCAGCCCCAGCATTTT. Translation: CASSPEGARNQPQHF.

The V call is TRBV3-1 (or the pseudogene TRBV3-2), the J call TRBJ2-5; 9 bases align to TRBD2. V shed 4 bases and J 5 bases; nucleotides not matched to a gene: 11. Germline CDR1 reads LGHDT; CDR2 reads YNNKEL (reference sequence). The CDR3 spans 16 residues. This chain's CDR3 is CASSLRTSEGLETQYF. For the CDR3, the DNA is TGTGCCAGCAGCCTAAGGACTAGCGAGGGATTGGAGACCCAGTACTTC.

This clone occurred a few times. The gene calls are TRBV2 and TRBJ1-1; D uncertain. This CDR3 is 13 amino acids long. Germline CDR1 and CDR2: SNHLY and FYNNEI. V was shortened by 4 bases and J by 3 bases, with 9 bases between the two germline ends. This CDR3 is CASSGYGDTEAFF. DNA of the CDR3: TGTGCCAGCAGTGGTTACGGGGACACTGAAGCTTTCTTT.

The chain has TRBV19 and TRBJ1-1; 7 bases are shared with TRBD1. With 6 bases clipped from V and 0 bases from J, the junction kept 13 bases outside the gene matches. Germline V lookup: CDR1 LNHDA, CDR2 SQIVND (reference sequence). CDR3 size: 17 residues. The CDR3 sequence is CASRGGRPITMNTEAFF. The CDR3 nucleotides read TGTGCCAGTAGAGGGGGCAGGCCAATAACCATGAACACTGAAGCTTTCTTT.

The chain couples TRBV27 to TRBJ1-6; D is undetermined. This CDR3 is built from 17 residues. Germline CDR1 MNHEY, CDR2 SMNVEV (reference sequence). The V end lost 2 bases, the J end lost 9 bases, and 20 bases lay between the germline ends. CDR3 in amino acids: CASSLRAGNAKSSPLHF. For the CDR3, the DNA is TGTGCCAGCAGTTTAAGGGCCGGGAATGCAAAGAGTTCACCCCTCCACTTT.

The rearrangement uses TRBV27 and TRBJ2-2; 7 bases align to TRBD1. The CDR3 covers 14 residues. Per the germline V gene, CDR1 is MNHEY and CDR2 is SMNVEV (reference sequence). The junction had 6 bases not matched to a gene; V was cut back by 7 bases and J by 4 bases. CDR3 region: CASTGDRVTGELFF. In DNA, the CDR3 is TGTGCCAGCACCGGGGACAGAGTCACCGGGGAGCTGTTTTTT.

The V call is TRBV24-1, the J call TRBJ2-5; 9 nucleotides align to TRBD1. Germline CDR1 is KGHDR and CDR2 is SFDVKD. CDR3 length: 14 amino acids. With V trimmed by 10 bases and J by 3 bases, 8 bases remained unmatched. The CDR3 bases are TGTGCCACAGGGGGGGGGACAGGGAAAGAGACCCAGTACTTC. Encoded protein: CATGGGTGKETQYF.

The J gene is TRBJ2-7, the V gene TRBV7-6; maybe TRBD2 (5 bases). This CDR3 has 15 residues. The V gene lost 5 bases and the J gene lost 7 bases, with 21 bases spanning the gap. Germline V gives CDR1 SGHVS, CDR2 FNYEAQ. The CDR3 protein is CASSAAQRATGEQYF. CDR3 sequence (DNA): TGTGCCAGCAGCGCGGCTCAGAGGGCTACGGGGGAGCAGTACTTC.

The chain's CDR3 is CSASQPGSNYGYTF. The DNA of the CDR3 is TGCAGTGCTAGTCAGCCGGGGTCTAACTATGGCTACACCTTC. The chain recombines TRBV20-1 with TRBJ1-2; D uncertain. Trimming left V 3 bases short and J 0 bases short, with 11 bases between. The CDR3 contains 14 residues. Germline CDR1 is DFQATT and CDR2 is SNEGSKA (reference sequence).

The chain links TRBV7-2 to TRBJ1-1, with 7 nucleotides matching TRBD1. After removal of 4 bases from V and 7 bases from J, the junction contained 3 bases not matched to a gene. Germline V lookup: CDR1 SGHTA, CDR2 FQGNSA. This CDR3 has 12 residues. In DNA form, the CDR3 reads TGTGCCAGCAGCTCCAACAGGGGTGAAGCTTTCTTT. This sequence encodes CASSSNRGEAFF.